Presented here are 9 T cell receptor beta chains from one specimen sequenced in a study of T cells after yellow fever vaccination. TCRdb itself ran the 5' RACE reads through MiXCR, one entry per CDR3 protein. The table has 200,000 to 250,000 distinct CDR3 sequences, about 7% seen once. Sequences were derived from CD4+ T cells sorted from PBMCs, sampled 15 days after the yellow fever booster vaccination. The source is a man aged 25-45 years who received the YFV17D yellow fever vaccine.

Remarks on this clonotype: At one of its ends the junction is not consistent with the germline gene, which may arise from a read error. The chain is built from TRBV7-7 and TRBJ2-1, with TRBD2 identical over 9 bases. Germline CDR1 reads SSHAT; CDR2 reads FNYEAQ (reference sequence). The CDR3 covers 16 residues. CDR3 region: CASSPLGREGRDEQFF. The CDR3 DNA sequence: TGTGCTAGCAGCCCTTTAGGGCGGGAGGGCCGCGATGAGCAGTTCTTC. Full variable domain (outside the CDR3, taken from reference TRBV7-7 and TRBJ2-1): GAGVSQSPRYKVTKRGQDVTLRCDPISSHATLYWYQQALGQGPEFLTYFNYEAQPDKSGLPSDRFSAERPEGSISTLTIQRTEQRDSAMYRCASSPLGREGRDEQFFGPGTRLTVL.

This clonotype was counted a few times. This chain joins TRBV11-1 and TRBJ2-1; 14 nucleotides line up with TRBD2. Germline loops: CDR1 SGHAT, CDR2 FQDESV (reference sequence). CDR3 length: 19 amino acids. The trim removed 3 bases at V and 7 bases at J, leaving 14 bases unmatched. The CDR3 is CASSFILRTSGRWINEQFF. DNA of the CDR3: TGTGCCAGCAGCTTTATCCTCAGGACTAGCGGGAGGTGGATAAATGAGCAGTTCTTC.

This clonotype has at least ten counts. V is TRBV29-1 and J is TRBJ2-5; 9 bases are shared with TRBD2. This CDR3 has 14 amino acids. Trimming at V came to 1 base and at J to 5 bases, leaving 5 bases not matched to a gene. Germline V gene data show CDR1 as SQVTM and CDR2 as ANQGSEA. The CDR3 loop is CSVEVSGSMETQYF. CDR3 nucleotides: TGCAGCGTTGAAGTTAGCGGGAGTATGGAGACCCAGTACTTC.

The chain has TRBV7-2 and TRBJ1-6, with D uncertain. Deletions cut 5 bases from V and 8 bases from J, with 4 bases between. The CDR3 consists of 11 residues. Germline CDR1 reads SGHTA; CDR2 reads FQGNSA. In DNA form, the CDR3 reads TGTGCCAGCAGCAGTTATTCACCCCTCCACTTT. Translation: CASSSYSPLHF.

Only a few counts were recorded for this clonotype. V gene TRBV5-1 combines with J gene TRBJ2-1; TRBD2 agrees at 10 bases. V shed 0 bases and J 8 bases; nucleotides not matched to a gene: 11. This CDR3 is built from 17 residues. Germline V CDR1 and CDR2: SGHRS, YFSETQ. The CDR3, as DNA: TGCGCCAGCAGCTTGGGGCGTACTAGCGGGATGGGCCATGAGCAGTTCTTC. This gives the protein CASSLGRTSGMGHEQFF. Full variable domain (rest looked up from reference TRBV5-1 and TRBJ2-1): KAGVTQTPRYLIKTRGQQVTLSCSPISGHRSVSWYQQTPGQGLQFLFEYFSETQRNKGNFPGRFSGRQFSNSRSEMNVSTLELGDSALYLCASSLGRTSGMGHEQFFGPGTRLTVL.

Only a few counts were recorded for this clonotype. The CDR3 reads CSVVQGSLEQYF. CDR3 DNA sequence: TGCAGCGTTGTACAGGGGTCCCTCGAGCAGTACTTC. The chain combines TRBV29-1 with TRBJ2-7; 7 nucleotides line up with TRBD1. V shed 4 bases and J 6 bases; nucleotides not matched to a gene: 6. The CDR3 consists of 12 residues. Germline CDR1 SQVTM, CDR2 ANQGSEA.

This chain joins TRBV19 and TRBJ2-3; no clear D. The V gene lost 6 bases and the J gene lost 12 bases, with 16 bases spanning the gap. Germline V CDR1 and CDR2: LNHDA, SQIVND (reference sequence). The CDR3 runs 12 residues. The CDR3 nucleotides are TGTGCCAGTAGCCCACGTAGCACCGTACAGTATTTT. Amino acids: CASSPRSTVQYF.

V and J are TRBV5-1 and TRBJ1-1; D may be TRBD1 (5 bases). The CDR3 covers 14 residues. CDR1 SGHRS and CDR2 YFSETQ come from the germline V gene. Trimming removed 0 bases from V and 11 bases from J, with 17 bases in between. Here the CDR3 DNA reads TGCGCCAGCAGCTTGGAAGACAGAGCCGTTGCCGCTTTCTTT. This sequence encodes CASSLEDRAVAAFF.

The chain couples TRBV20-1 to TRBJ2-7; D is possibly TRBD1 or TRBD2 (5 bases each). Germline CDR1 and CDR2: DFQATT and SNEGSKA (reference sequence). This CDR3 spans 11 amino acids. Trimming pared 7 bases from V and 3 bases from J, leaving 10 bases between. CDR3: CSGAGSYEQYF. In DNA form, the CDR3 reads TGCAGTGGGGCAGGGAGCTACGAGCAGTACTTC.